This T cell receptor beta chain was captured in a study of T cell repertoires in cytomegalovirus infection. About the research overall: Both CMV infection and a matching HLA type were indicated by public TCR beta signatures. Findings of the study overall: Cumulated frequencies of public TCR beta families served to identify carriers of CMV plus the relevant HLA. Ex vivo responses were dominated by HLA-C-restricted CMV-specific TCR beta clonotypes.

Points on this clonotype: Its antigen remains unidentified.

TCRdb reprocessed the reads with MiXCR, giving one entry per CDR3 protein. This table has roughly 700,000 distinct CDR3 sequences, around a third appearing once. This CDR3 contains 15 residues. After removal of 6 bases from V and 6 bases from J, the junction contained 10 bases not matched to a gene. Germline V CDR1 and CDR2: DFQATT, SNEGSKA (reference sequence). The V and J genes are TRBV20-1 and TRBJ1-6; 8 bases match TRBD1. The clonotype originates from a human donor in good health (CMV status not recorded). Some clones in this sample may be carry-over from other donors' samples. Sequenced material: cultured PBMCs, taken from culture after CMV antigen stimulation. The CDR3 DNA reads TGCAGTGCGCTAAACCGGGACAGGATTAATTCACCCCTCCACTTT. This gives the protein CSALNRDRINSPLHF.